One sample yielded the 2 T cell receptor beta chains listed below, sequenced in a study of cytomegalovirus exposure and HLA in healthy donors. The PCR used 60 Vbeta and 13 Jbeta primers. Some clones are missing from TCRdb's copy, which holds only in-frame ones; the method was immunoSEQ multiplex PCR. The data show just under 90,000 clones, and the top ten clones hold around 5%. Sequenced: PBMCs. These receptors came from a girl aged 5-17 years in good health and CMV-seropositive.

The chain employs TRBV4-3 and TRBJ2-1; D may be TRBD1 (6 bases). The germline gives CDR1 LGHNA, CDR2 YSLEER. This CDR3 has 13 residues. The ends were cut back, 4 bases at V and 6 bases at J, with 10 bases in the middle. The CDR3 here is CASSPTGVNEQFF. CDR3 sequence (DNA): TGCGCCAGCAGCCCGACAGGTGTCAATGAGCAGTTCTTC.

The chain is built from TRBV4-2 and TRBJ2-3; TRBD1 matches at 7 bases. V dropped 4 bases and J dropped 10; count of bases not matched to a gene: 2. The length of the CDR3 is 11 residues. Germline V gene lookup returns CDR1 LGHNA and CDR2 YNFKEQ. CDR3 in amino acids: CASSRTGAQYF. CDR3 coding DNA: TGTGCCAGCAGCCGAACAGGGGCGCAGTATTTT.